The clone carrying this T cell receptor (beta chain) was seen once. Its antigen is still unknown. This sample stems from a study of identical twins. Study results and limitations: Modelling underestimated the level of out-of-frame TCR alpha sharing observed in monozygotic twins. Diverse VJ usage suggested most zero-insertion clonotypes were not invariant T cells.

TCRdb itself ran the 5' RACE reads through MiXCR, one entry per CDR3 protein. There are 600,000 to 800,000 distinct CDR3 sequences in the sample; over 20% occur only once, and more than 4% lies in the top ten. The CDR3 length is 14 residues. Germline V gene lookup returns CDR1 SEHNR and CDR2 FQNEAQ (reference sequence). The germline V and J ends were trimmed by 3 bases and 12 bases, with 21 bases remaining between them. The data also belong to a second study, concerning T cells expressing NK-cell markers.

Specimen: PBMCs. The chain uses TRBV7-9 and TRBJ2-7, with D uncertain. The sequence came from a woman in her late teens or twenties in good health. As DNA, the CDR3 is TGTGCCAGCAGCTTTGATACCGAAGGAGTGCGGTGGTACTTC. Translating it yields CASSFDTEGVRWYF.